This T cell receptor beta chain was recorded in a study of blood T cells in healthy people across ages (dated by TCRdb to the mid-2010s). With respect to the entire study: Template switching captured roughly one uniquely barcoded TCR beta cDNA molecule per two T cells in model experiments. To track age-related changes in TCR beta repertoire diversity, the study relied on deep sequencing normalized with unique cDNA molecular identifiers. The study analyzed two additional independent replicas of 1 million unique cDNA reads from the same blood draw for two donors, one aged 18 to 29 and one aged 80 or older. Donors of different ages were randomly distributed across sequencing lanes to avoid experimental bias. Four age groups were formed from the donors: young (average roughly 15 years), middle-aged (approximately 40), aged (around 68) and long-lived (82).

What the authors observed across the whole study: Estimates of total diversity based on one million sequenced T cells were considered lower bounds and underestimates. Observed TCR beta diversity correlated strongly with the percentage of naive T cells measured by flow cytometry. Because donor CMV infection status was unknown, age-related changes in expanded clonotypes were potentially confounded. The long-lived group showed more naive CD4+ T cells, fewer expanded clones and increased TCR diversity than the aged group, suggesting age selection. Bulk unsorted PBMC profiling prevented conclusive comparison of naive and antigen-experienced compartments. As age increased, observed TCR beta diversity per million T cells dropped in a roughly linear way, and a significant reduction was already evident by age 40.

With regard to this clonotype: Its antigen is unknown. No base-level quality is on record; no much larger clone is a single base apart.

Libraries were constructed by 5' RACE. The data were produced on an Illumina HiSeq 2500. A second 7 to 11 cycle PCR used a sample-barcoded 5' primer and a J-beta primer mix. Each TCR beta cDNA molecule received a unique molecular identifier from a template-switch 5' adaptor carrying 12 random nucleotides. At least 2.5 million CDR3-containing paired-end reads were obtained from each sample. First-strand cDNA was synthesized from all RNA with the Mint cDNA synthesis kit, primed by a TRBC-specific oligonucleotide. After uracil-DNA glycosylase treatment, a first 18-cycle PCR used universal primers M1SS and BC2_uni_R on all cDNA. For the original study's pipeline: Each sample was normalized by randomly selecting 1 million high-quality reads, each carrying a distinct molecular identifier. Instead of being binned into consensus sequences, reads with shared molecular identifiers were discarded. MiTCR, run with a Q25 quality threshold and the strictest error-elimination algorithm, handled CDR3 identification, clonotype clustering and error correction. A nonparametric unseen species model with Euler transformation was used to estimate lower-bound total TCR beta diversity. TCRdb reran the public reads through fastp at Q25 and MiXCR, keeping productive beta chains. Under each unique CDR3 protein, matching rows form one entry showing the most common genes and DNA. TCRdb, not the original authors, processed these V and J calls. The sample data list roughly 700,000 distinct CDR3 sequences, and around 45% of these were observed just once. The biggest ten clones account for 30% to 40% of the sample.

Donors were 39 systemically healthy Caucasian individuals from Russia aged roughly 6 to 90 years. Approximately 9 milliliters of peripheral blood were collected from each donor into EDTA-treated Vacutainer tubes. Ficoll-Paque density-gradient centrifugation was used to isolate PBMCs, with at least 6.5 million per sample. Trizol reagent was used to extract total RNA from the PBMCs, yielding at least 5 micrograms per sample. Naive CD45RAhigh/CD27high T cell percentages were measured by flow cytometry on a PBMC aliquot from every donor. This clonotype was obtained from a woman in her sixties or seventies in good health. The specimen sequenced was blood.

The nucleotide sequence is given as TGTGCCATCAGTGAGAACGGCCCTGGCCAAGAGACCCAGTACTTC. The encoded protein is CAISENGPGQETQYF. This chain is built from TRBV10-3 and TRBJ2-5; the D gene is not confidently resolved. The CDR3 spans 15 residues, from the cysteine through the phenylalanine. The DNA shown is the 45-base CDR3, in frame from base 1. Relative to germline, V is 2 bases shorter and J is 1 base shorter, with 11 bases between their ends. Per the germline V gene, ENHRY is the CDR1 and SYGVKD is the CDR2.